The entry below gives a single T cell receptor beta chain sequence along with its context. The length of the CDR3 is 14 residues. Germline values: CDR1 SGDLS, CDR2 YYNGEE. The V and J ends lost 9 bases and 4 bases, in that order; junction bases with no gene match: 5. Original handling: The authors estimated nucleated cell counts from reference gene primer amplification. The assay was immunoSEQ multiplex PCR, and TCRdb's table has in-frame clones only and misses some. The D gene and trimming were derived from the DNA, and the V and J assignments and clone size from that table. The sample records approximately 390,000 clones, 88% being singletons. Enrolled through a virtual design, the participants were between roughly 18 and 89 years of age and came from around 25 US areas. This entry belongs to a study of blood T cell repertoires in COVID-19.

The rearrangement links TRBV9 to TRBJ2-3, with 13 bases matching TRBD2. The TCR sequence derives from a woman in her 40s with acute COVID-19. Sequenced material: PBMCs or T cells enriched from blood (not recorded which). The CDR3: CAIPGLAGSDTQYF. The CDR3 DNA reads TGTGCCATACCGGGACTAGCGGGGTCAGATACGCAGTATTTT.